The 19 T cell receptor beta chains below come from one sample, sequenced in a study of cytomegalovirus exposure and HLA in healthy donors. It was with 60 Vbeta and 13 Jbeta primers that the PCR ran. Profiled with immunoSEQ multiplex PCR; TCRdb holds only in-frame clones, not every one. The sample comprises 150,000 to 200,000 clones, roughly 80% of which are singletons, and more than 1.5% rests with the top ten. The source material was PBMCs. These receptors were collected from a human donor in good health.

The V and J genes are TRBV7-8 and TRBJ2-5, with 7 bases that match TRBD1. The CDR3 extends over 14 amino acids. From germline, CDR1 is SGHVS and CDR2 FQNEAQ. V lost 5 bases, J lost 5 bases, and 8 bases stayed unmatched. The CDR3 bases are TGTGCCAGCAGCATCGACAGGGCTCCGGAGACCCAGTACTTC. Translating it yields CASSIDRAPETQYF.

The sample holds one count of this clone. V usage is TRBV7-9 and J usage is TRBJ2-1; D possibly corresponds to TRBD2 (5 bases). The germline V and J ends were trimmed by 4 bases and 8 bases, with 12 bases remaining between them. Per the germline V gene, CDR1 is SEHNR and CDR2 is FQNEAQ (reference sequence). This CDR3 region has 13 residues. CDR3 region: CASSWRQADEQFF. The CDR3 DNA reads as TGTGCCAGCAGCTGGAGACAAGCGGATGAGCAGTTCTTC.

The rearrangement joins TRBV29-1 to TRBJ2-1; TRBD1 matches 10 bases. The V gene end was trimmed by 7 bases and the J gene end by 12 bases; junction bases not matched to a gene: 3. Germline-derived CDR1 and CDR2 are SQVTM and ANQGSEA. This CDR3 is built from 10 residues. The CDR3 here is CSAGQGGQFF. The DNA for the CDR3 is TGCAGCGCTGGACAGGGGGGGCAGTTCTTC.

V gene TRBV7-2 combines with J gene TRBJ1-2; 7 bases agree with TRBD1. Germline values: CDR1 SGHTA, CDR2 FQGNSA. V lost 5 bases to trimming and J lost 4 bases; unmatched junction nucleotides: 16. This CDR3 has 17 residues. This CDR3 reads CASSRTIIRQGLYGYTF. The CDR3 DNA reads TGTGCCAGCAGCCGCACGATCATTCGACAGGGCCTCTATGGCTACACCTTC.

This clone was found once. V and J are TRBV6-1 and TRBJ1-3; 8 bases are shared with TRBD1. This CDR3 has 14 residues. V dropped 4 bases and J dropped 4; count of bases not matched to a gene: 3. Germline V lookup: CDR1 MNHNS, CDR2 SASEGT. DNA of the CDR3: TGTGCCAGCAGTGGATGGGACAGGGGAAACACCATATATTTT. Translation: CASSGWDRGNTIYF.

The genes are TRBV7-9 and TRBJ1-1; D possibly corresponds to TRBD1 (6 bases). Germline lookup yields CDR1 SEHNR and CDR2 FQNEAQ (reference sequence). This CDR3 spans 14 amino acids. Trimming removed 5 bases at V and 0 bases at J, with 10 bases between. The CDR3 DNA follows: TGTGCCAGCAGCCCACAGGGCATGAACACTGAAGCTTTCTTT. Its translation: CASSPQGMNTEAFF.

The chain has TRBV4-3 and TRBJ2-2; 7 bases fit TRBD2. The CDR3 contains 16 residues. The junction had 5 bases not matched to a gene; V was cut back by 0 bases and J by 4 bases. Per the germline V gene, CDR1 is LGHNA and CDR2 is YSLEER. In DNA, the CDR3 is TGCGCCAGCAGCCAAGAGGCGGGGGTACTCACCGGGGAGCTGTTTTTT. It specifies CASSQEAGVLTGELFF.

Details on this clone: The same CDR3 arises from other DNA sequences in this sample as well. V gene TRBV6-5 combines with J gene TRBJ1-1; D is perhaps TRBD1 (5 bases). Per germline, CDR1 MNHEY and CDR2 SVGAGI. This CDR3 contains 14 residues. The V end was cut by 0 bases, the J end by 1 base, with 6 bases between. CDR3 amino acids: CASSYSGGNTEAFF. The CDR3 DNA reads TGTGCCAGCAGTTACTCGGGGGGGAACACTGAAGCTTTCTTT.

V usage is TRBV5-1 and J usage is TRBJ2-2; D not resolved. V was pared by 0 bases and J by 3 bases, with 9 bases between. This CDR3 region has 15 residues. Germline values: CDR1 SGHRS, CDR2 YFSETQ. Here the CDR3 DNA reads TGCGCCAGCAGCTTGGCCCTAGGTGACACCGGGGAGCTGTTTTTT. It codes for CASSLALGDTGELFF.

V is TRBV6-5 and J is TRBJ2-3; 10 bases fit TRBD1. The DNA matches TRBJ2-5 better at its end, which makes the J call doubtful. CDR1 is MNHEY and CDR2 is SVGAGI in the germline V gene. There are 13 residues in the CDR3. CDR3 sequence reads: CASSGQGGETQYF. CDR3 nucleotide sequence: TGTGCCAGCAGTGGACAGGGGGGCGAGACCCAGTACTTC.

CDR3 nucleotides: TGCAGCGTTGGCAACAGCCCTAACTATGGCTACACCTTC. This gives the protein CSVGNSPNYGYTF. V gene TRBV29-1 combines with J gene TRBJ1-2; D is uncertain. The germline gives CDR1 SQVTM, CDR2 ANQGSEA. The CDR3 is made up of 13 amino acids. V lost 4 bases and J 0 bases, leaving 9 bases between the germline ends.

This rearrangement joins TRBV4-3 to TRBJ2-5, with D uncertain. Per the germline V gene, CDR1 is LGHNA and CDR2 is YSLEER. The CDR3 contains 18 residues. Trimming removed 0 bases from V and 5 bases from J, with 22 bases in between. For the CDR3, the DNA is TGCGCCAGCAGCCAAGAAGTAAGTAGAGGCCTACTGGAGGAGACCCAGTACTTC. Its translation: CASSQEVSRGLLEETQYF.

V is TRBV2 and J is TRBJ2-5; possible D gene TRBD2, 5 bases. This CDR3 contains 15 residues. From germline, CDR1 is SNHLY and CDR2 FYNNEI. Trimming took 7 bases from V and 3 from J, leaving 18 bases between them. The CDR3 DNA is TGTGCCAGCATTGGGGAAGGGCGAGGGAAAGAGACCCAGTACTTC. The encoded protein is CASIGEGRGKETQYF.

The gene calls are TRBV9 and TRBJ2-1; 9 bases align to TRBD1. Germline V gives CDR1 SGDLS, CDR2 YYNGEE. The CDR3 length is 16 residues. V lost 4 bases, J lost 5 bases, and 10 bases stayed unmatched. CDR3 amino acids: CASSLQPGQGDNEQFF. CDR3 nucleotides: TGTGCCAGCAGCCTCCAGCCGGGACAGGGAGACAATGAGCAGTTCTTC.

This CDR3 is CASRTSGGAGEQFF. For the CDR3, the DNA is TGTGCCAGCAGGACTAGCGGGGGGGCGGGTGAGCAGTTCTTC. This rearrangement joins TRBV6-6 to TRBJ2-1; 14 bases are shared with TRBD2. This CDR3 is 14 amino acids long. V lost 6 bases to trimming and J lost 9 bases; unmatched junction nucleotides: 4. Germline lookup yields CDR1 MNHNY and CDR2 SVGAGI (reference sequence).

CDR3 bases: TGTGCCACCAGCAGAGGGGGGGGAGAGACCCAGTACTTC. This sequence encodes CATSRGGGETQYF. This chain links TRBV15 with TRBJ2-5; 7 bases align to TRBD2. Losses at the gene ends were 1 base for V and 4 bases for J; bases not matched to a gene: 0. CDR3 length: 13 amino acids. Germline CDR1 is LNHNV and CDR2 is YYDKDF (reference sequence). Looking up the rest from reference TRBV15 and TRBJ2-5 gives the full variable domain: DAMVIQNPRYQVTQFGKPVTLSCSQTLNHNVMYWYQQKSSQAPKLLFHYYDKDFNNEADTPDNFQSRRPNTSFCFLDIRSPGLGDTAMYLCATSRGGGETQYFGPGTRLLVL.

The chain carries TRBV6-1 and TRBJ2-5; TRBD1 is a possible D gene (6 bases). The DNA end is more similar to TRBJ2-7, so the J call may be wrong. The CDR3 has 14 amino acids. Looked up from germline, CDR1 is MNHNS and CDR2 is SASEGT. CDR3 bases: TGTGCCAGCAGTGAGGGACACCTTCTTTACGAGCAGTACTTC. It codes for CASSEGHLLYEQYF.

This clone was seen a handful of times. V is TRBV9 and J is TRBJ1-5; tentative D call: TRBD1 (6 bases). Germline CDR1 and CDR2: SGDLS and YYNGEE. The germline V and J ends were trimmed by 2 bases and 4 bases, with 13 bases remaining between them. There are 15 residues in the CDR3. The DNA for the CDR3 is TGTGCCAGCAGCGTCCGGGACATCCGAAATCAGCCCCAGCATTTT. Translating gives CASSVRDIRNQPQHF.

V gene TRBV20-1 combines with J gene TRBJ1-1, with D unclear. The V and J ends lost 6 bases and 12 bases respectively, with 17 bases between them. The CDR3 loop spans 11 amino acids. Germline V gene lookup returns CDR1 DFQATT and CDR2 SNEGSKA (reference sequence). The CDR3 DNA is TGCAGTGCACCAGGACCCGGGGTAACTTTCTTT. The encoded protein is CSAPGPGVTFF.